The 15 T cell receptor beta chains below were found in one sample sequenced in a study of T cells after posttransplantation cyclophosphamide. Busulfan-fludarabine conditioning, marrow transplant, and cyclophosphamide on days +3 and +4 were administered. Sequenced by immunoSEQ multiplex PCR; TCRdb stores in-frame clones only, minus some. The sample records fewer than 20,000 clones, about 91% being singletons. Sequencing used CD4+ T cells sorted from blood, obtained after allogeneic stem cell transplant with posttransplant cyclophosphamide. The source is a male patient between 60 and 69 years old who received an allogeneic stem cell transplant from a related donor and was CMV-positive. Some T cells may be supplied by the graft donor.

The chain recombines TRBV15 with TRBJ1-1; no definite D call. Germline V CDR1 and CDR2: LNHNV, YYDKDF (reference sequence). This CDR3 has 17 residues. Trimming left V 0 bases short and J 0 bases short, with 14 bases between. In DNA form, the CDR3 reads TGTGCCACCAGCAGAGAGGGCAGCTCTGGCATGAACACTGAAGCTTTCTTT. Translation gives CATSREGSSGMNTEAFF.

This clone showed up just once. The gene calls are TRBV7-3 and TRBJ2-3, with 11 bases lining up with TRBD2. CDR3 length: 17 residues. Germline-derived CDR1 and CDR2 are SGHTA and FQGTGA. J was trimmed by 4 bases and V by 2 bases; bases with no gene match: 8. The CDR3 DNA is TGTGCCAGCAGCTTACCCGGTAGCGGGGGGGGAGCAGATACGCAGTATTTT. It yields the protein CASSLPGSGGGADTQYF.

This chain links TRBV5-1 with TRBJ2-3; perhaps TRBD1 as D (5 bases). Trimming left V 2 bases short and J 2 bases short, with 18 bases between. CDR1 SGHRS and CDR2 YFSETQ come from the germline V gene. The CDR3 has 17 amino acids. The CDR3 sequence: CASSFSTAVGTTDTQYF. The CDR3 nucleotides are TGCGCCAGCAGCTTTTCGACAGCCGTGGGAACCACAGATACGCAGTATTTT. Full variable domain (remainder filled in from reference TRBV5-1 and TRBJ2-3): KAGVTQTPRYLIKTRGQQVTLSCSPISGHRSVSWYQQTPGQGLQFLFEYFSETQRNKGNFPGRFSGRQFSNSRSEMNVSTLELGDSALYLCASSFSTAVGTTDTQYFGPGTRLTVL.

The chain combines TRBV18 with TRBJ1-1, with unresolved D. The CDR3 sequence is 15 residues long. Germline loops: CDR1 KGHSH, CDR2 LQKENI. Trimming removed 2 bases at V and 5 bases at J, with 15 bases between. CDR3 nucleotide sequence: TGTGCCAGCTCACCAAATTGGGGTCGGGAAACTGAAGCTTTCTTT. Its translation: CASSPNWGRETEAFF. The whole variable domain, filled in from reference TRBV18 and TRBJ1-1, reads NAGVMQNPRHLVRRRGQEARLRCSPMKGHSHVYWYRQLPEEGLKFMVYLQKENIIDESGMPKERFSAEFPKEGPSILRIQQVVRGDSAAYFCASSPNWGRETEAFFGQGTRLTVV.

This clone has a single count. The rearrangement joins TRBV5-5 to TRBJ1-1, with a tentative D call TRBD1 (6 bases). CDR1 and CDR2 (germline): SGHKS, YYEKEE (reference sequence). The CDR3 is made up of 13 amino acids. Trimming pared 4 bases from V and 2 bases from J, leaving 9 bases between. For the CDR3, the DNA is TGTGCCAGCAGCGCACAGGGTAACACTGAAGCTTTCTTT. The encoded protein is CASSAQGNTEAFF.

The chain carries TRBV4-2 and TRBJ1-1; no definite D call. Germline assignment: CDR1 LGHNA and CDR2 YNFKEQ. Trimming pared 0 bases from V and 2 bases from J, leaving 13 bases between. The CDR3 consists of 16 residues. CDR3 residues: CASSQDSGRKNTEAFF. In nucleotides, the CDR3 is TGTGCCAGCAGCCAAGATTCTGGCAGAAAAAACACTGAAGCTTTCTTT.

V gene TRBV29-1 combines with J gene TRBJ2-1, with 13 bases identical to TRBD2. Germline CDR1 SQVTM, CDR2 ANQGSEA. The CDR3 has 19 residues. Germline trimming cut 3 bases from V and 1 base from J; bases unmatched to any gene: 12. The CDR3 region is CSVDGSGTSGAPSYNEQFF. CDR3 nucleotides: TGCAGCGTTGACGGGTCCGGGACTAGCGGGGCCCCATCCTACAATGAGCAGTTCTTC.

The gene calls are TRBV9 and TRBJ2-1, with TRBD2 matching over 8 bases. CDR1 and CDR2 (germline): SGDLS, YYNGEE. CDR3 length: 16 amino acids. V dropped 7 bases and J dropped 9; count of bases not matched to a gene: 18. CDR3 nucleotide sequence: TGTGCCAGCCGACCGTATGGCGGGGGGAACCTTGGTGAGCAGTTCTTC. Translating it yields CASRPYGGGNLGEQFF.

Notes on this clone: The junction shows a germline mismatch at one end, possibly a read error. The rearrangement links TRBV2 to TRBJ1-3; 11 positions match TRBD1. The CDR3 spans 14 residues. Germline-derived CDR1 and CDR2 are SNHLY and FYNNEI. The CDR3 DNA is TGTGCCAGCAGTGTCATCCCGGGACAGGGGGGCTTGGATTTT. It translates to CASSVIPGQGGLDF. Complete variable domain (other parts from reference TRBV2 and TRBJ1-3): EPEVTQTPSHQVTQMGQEVILRCVPISNHLYFYWYRQILGQKVEFLVSFYNNEISEKSEIFDDQFSVERPDGSNFTLKIRSTKLEDSAMYFCASSVIPGQGGLDFGEGSWLTVV.

This chain links TRBV29-1 with TRBJ1-2; 9 nucleotides line up with TRBD1. The CDR3 runs 11 residues. Germline CDR1 SQVTM, CDR2 ANQGSEA. This CDR3 reads CAGQGYGGYTF. Here the CDR3 DNA reads TGCGCGGGACAGGGATACGGTGGCTACACCTTC.

The chain carries TRBV12-5 and TRBJ1-2, with D unresolved. Trimming pared 7 bases from V and 4 bases from J, leaving 13 bases between. This CDR3 has 13 residues. Germline CDR1 is LGHNT and CDR2 is FRNRAP. For the CDR3, the DNA is TGTGCTAGTGCCGCTGGACTATCCTATGGCTACACCTTC. This gives the protein CASAAGLSYGYTF.

The chain uses TRBV19 and TRBJ1-3; D is unclear. Looked up from germline, CDR1 is LNHDA and CDR2 is SQIVND (reference sequence). The V gene lost 6 bases and the J gene lost 0 bases, with 9 bases spanning the gap. This CDR3 comprises 14 residues. The CDR3 DNA follows: TGTGCCAGTAGCCCGACTGACTCTGGAAACACCATATATTTT. This codes for CASSPTDSGNTIYF.

This clone was seen only a few times. In nucleotides, the CDR3 is TGTGCCAGCAGCTTAGAAGAGGGTTGGGCTAATGAAAAACTGTTTTTT. Translating it yields CASSLEEGWANEKLFF. The V gene is TRBV7-9, the J gene TRBJ1-4; no clear D. The CDR3 consists of 16 residues. Germline V gene lookup returns CDR1 SEHNR and CDR2 FQNEAQ (reference sequence). The V and J ends lost 1 base and 3 bases respectively, with 12 bases between them.

The chain employs TRBV6-5 and TRBJ2-1, with 7 bases identical to TRBD2. CDR1 and CDR2 (germline): MNHEY, SVGAGI. The CDR3 is made up of 14 amino acids. J lost 2 bases, V lost 2 bases, and 0 bases had no gene match. CDR3 nucleotides: TGTGCCAGCAGTTACCGGGGGGCCTACAATGAGCAGTTCTTC. This codes for CASSYRGAYNEQFF.

The CDR3: CASSLVGGRRELFF. The DNA for the CDR3 is TGCGCCAGCAGCTTGGTTGGGGGCCGCAGGGAGCTGTTTTTT. The chain has TRBV5-1 and TRBJ2-2; tentatively, D is TRBD1 (6 bases). The CDR3 totals 14 residues. V was cut by 0 bases and J by 9 bases, with 12 bases left in between. The germline V gene encodes CDR1 SGHRS and CDR2 YFSETQ.